The present entry profiles one T cell receptor beta chain with its context. What it recognizes is unknown. This record belongs to a study of blood T cells in healthy people across ages. Caucasian individuals from Russia who were healthy and aged 6 to 90 acted as donors. The draw of peripheral blood yielded ten milliliters from each donor. Each sample used at least 6 million PBMCs. The germline CDR1 and CDR2 sequences are SGHRS and YFSETQ. There are 14 residues in the CDR3. Deletions cut 4 bases from V and 4 bases from J, with 14 bases between. Findings of the study overall: One million T cells yielded diversity estimates that were considered underestimates.

A sample-barcoded 5' primer and a J-beta primer mix were used in a second PCR of roughly 7 to 11 cycles. TCRdb used MiXCR to reprocess the 5' RACE reads, holding one entry per CDR3 protein. The sample carries about 640,000 distinct CDR3 sequences, under 65% recorded once. Sequenced sample: blood. The sequence was collected from a man aged 55-75 years in good health. The gene calls are TRBV5-1 and TRBJ1-2; D not certain. The CDR3 sequence: CASSPPAGAYGYTF. The CDR3 nucleotides are TGCGCCAGCAGCCCGCCAGCGGGTGCCTATGGCTACACCTTC.